A single sample gave rise to the 27 T cell receptor beta chains below, sequenced in a study of blood T cells in healthy people across ages. A second about 6 to 12 cycle PCR used barcoded and J-beta primers. TCRdb passed the 5' RACE reads through MiXCR, listing each CDR3 protein once. The table lists about 720,000 distinct CDR3 sequences, about 20% of them singletons. Sequenced input: blood. The source of these receptors is a man between 65 and 85 years old in good health.

This clonotype was detected many times. The genes are TRBV7-9 and TRBJ2-1, with D possibly being TRBD1 or TRBD2 (6 bases each). Per germline, CDR1 SEHNR and CDR2 FQNEAQ (reference sequence). The CDR3 contains 17 residues. The V and J ends lost 0 bases and 0 bases respectively, with 12 bases between them. DNA for the CDR3: TGTGCCAGCAGCTTAGCGGGGGGCCGGAGCTCCTACAATGAGCAGTTCTTC. It specifies CASSLAGGRSSYNEQFF.

The chain combines TRBV20-1 with TRBJ2-1; 8 bases match TRBD2. V was pared by 6 bases and J by 0 bases, with 13 bases of the junction left unmatched. This CDR3 has 17 amino acids. Per germline, CDR1 DFQATT and CDR2 SNEGSKA (reference sequence). CDR3 amino acids: CSALGLAGVSSYNEQFF. The CDR3, as DNA: TGCAGTGCCCTGGGGCTAGCGGGCGTGAGCTCCTACAATGAGCAGTTCTTC.

The chain combines TRBV6-6 with TRBJ2-5; TRBD2 might be the D (6 bases). With 3 bases removed from V and 14 bases from J, the gap between germline ends came to 16 bases. Germline assignment: CDR1 MNHNY and CDR2 SVGAGI (reference sequence). The CDR3 sequence is 12 residues long. DNA for the CDR3: TGTGCCAGCAGTTATACGGGGAGCGGGTCCTACTTC. As protein: CASSYTGSGSYF.

This clonotype appeared many times. The chain carries TRBV7-6 and TRBJ1-1; D is perhaps TRBD1 (6 bases). Trimming cost V 5 bases and J 1 base, with 8 bases left between them. The CDR3 has 13 amino acids. Germline V gives CDR1 SGHVS, CDR2 FNYEAQ. CDR3 DNA: TGTGCCAGCAGCATACAGGGGAACACTGAAGCTTTCTTT. Translating gives CASSIQGNTEAFF.

This clonotype has at least ten counts. The chain links TRBV20-1 to TRBJ1-4, with a weak D call TRBD1 (5 bases). The CDR3 spans 14 residues. V was shortened by 1 base and J by 3 bases, with 9 bases between the two germline ends. The V gene's germline CDR1 is DFQATT and CDR2 SNEGSKA (reference sequence). For the CDR3, the DNA is TGCAGTGCTAGAGTGGGGGGGTCTAATGAAAAACTGTTTTTT. Protein sequence: CSARVGGSNEKLFF.

The chain combines TRBV3-1 with TRBJ1-2, with TRBD1 as a possible D gene (5 bases). V was cut by 6 bases and J by 5 bases, with 19 bases left in between. Germline CDR1 reads LGHDT; CDR2 reads YNNKEL (reference sequence). This CDR3 has 15 amino acids. DNA of the CDR3: TGTGCCAGCAGTCGTGTTGGGGACGGATTGTATGGCTACACCTTC. Translated, it gives CASSRVGDGLYGYTF.

Only one count was recorded for this clonotype. The chain couples TRBV27 to TRBJ2-5; D possibly matches TRBD1 or TRBD2 (6 bases each). Looked up from germline, CDR1 is MNHEY and CDR2 is SMNVEV (reference sequence). The CDR3 is 15 amino acids. V dropped 5 bases and J dropped 5 bases, with 18 bases sitting between them. The CDR3, as DNA: TGTGCCAGCAGTGAGTTCCCGGGGGCCGCCGAGACCCAGTACTTC. This gives the protein CASSEFPGAAETQYF.

The table lists this clonotype with many counts. V is TRBV10-1 and J is TRBJ2-5; 11 bases map to TRBD2. The J call is doubtful: the DNA matches TRBJ2-7 better. The CDR3 length is 15 residues. Germline CDR1 reads WNHNN; CDR2 reads SYGVQD (reference sequence). The CDR3 region is CASSLGTSGLDEQYF. The CDR3 region has the DNA TGCGCCAGCAGCCTTGGGACTAGCGGTCTTGACGAGCAGTACTTC.

The rearrangement links TRBV5-1 to TRBJ2-5; TRBD1 matches 8 bases. This CDR3 comprises 16 residues. V gave up 4 bases and J gave up 5 bases; unmatched junction bases: 13. CDR1 is SGHRS and CDR2 is YFSETQ in the germline V gene. Written as DNA, the CDR3 is TGCGCCAGCAGCAGCTTCGGACAGGGTGTTCTTGAGACCCAGTACTTC. It translates to CASSSFGQGVLETQYF. Combining the CDR3 with reference TRBV5-1 and TRBJ2-5 gives the whole variable domain KAGVTQTPRYLIKTRGQQVTLSCSPISGHRSVSWYQQTPGQGLQFLFEYFSETQRNKGNFPGRFSGRQFSNSRSEMNVSTLELGDSALYLCASSSFGQGVLETQYFGPGTRLLVL.

This clonotype was detected a few times. V gene TRBV7-9 combines with J gene TRBJ2-4; 14 nucleotides align to TRBD2. The trim removed 4 bases at V and 0 bases at J, leaving 11 bases unmatched. The CDR3 runs 20 residues. Germline V CDR1 and CDR2: SEHNR, FQNEAQ (reference sequence). CDR3 residues: CASSSPGLAGEGLAKNIQYF. DNA of the CDR3: TGTGCCAGCAGCTCCCCGGGACTAGCGGGAGAAGGGCTAGCCAAAAACATTCAGTACTTC.

This clonotype was seen at least ten times. This chain links TRBV12-3 or TRBV12-4 with TRBJ2-2; D might be TRBD2 (5 bases). V lost 6 bases to trimming and J lost 0 bases, with 5 bases between them. This CDR3 has 13 amino acids. CDR3 DNA: TGTGCCAGCAGGGACTCGAACACCGGGGAGCTGTTTTTT. The encoded protein is CASRDSNTGELFF.

This clonotype has more than one count but fewer than ten. The gene calls are TRBV20-1 and TRBJ1-5, with D possibly TRBD1 on 6 matching bases. CDR1 DFQATT and CDR2 SNEGSKA come from the germline V gene (reference sequence). V lost 4 bases, J lost 3 bases, and 10 bases lay in between. The CDR3 covers 13 residues. DNA for the CDR3: TGCAGTGCTATACAGGGTCACAATCAGCCCCAGCATTTT. This sequence encodes CSAIQGHNQPQHF.

The chain uses TRBV7-8 and TRBJ2-1; D gene uncertain. Gene TRBJ2-7 matches the end of the DNA better, so the J call may be wrong. Germline V gene data show CDR1 as SGHVS and CDR2 as FQNEAQ. This CDR3 spans 11 amino acids. In nucleotides, the CDR3 is TGTGCCAGCAGCATTAGAAACGAGCAGTACGTC. This translates into CASSIRNEQYV.

The chain carries TRBV6-6 and TRBJ2-1, with D uncertain. The DNA end favors TRBJ2-5, so the J call may be wrong. Germline V gene sequence: CDR1 MNHNY, CDR2 SVGAGI (reference sequence). The CDR3 covers 12 residues. CDR3 in amino acids: CASSYRAPFQYF. In DNA, the CDR3 is TGTGCCAGCAGTTACCGGGCCCCTTTCCAGTACTTC.

This clonotype showed up just a few times. The V and J genes are TRBV20-1 and TRBJ1-4, with 8 bases that match TRBD1. The junction had 8 bases not matched to a gene; V was cut back by 0 bases and J by 8 bases. CDR1 and CDR2 from the germline V gene are DFQATT and SNEGSKA (reference sequence). This CDR3 is 15 amino acids long. CDR3 nucleotides: TGCAGTGCTAGAGAGGGTCGGGACAGGATGGAAAAACTGTTTTTT. It translates to CSAREGRDRMEKLFF.

The V and J genes are TRBV6-6 and TRBJ1-1; possibly TRBD1 for D (5 bases). Germline values: CDR1 MNHNY, CDR2 SVGAGI (reference sequence). Trimming pared 7 bases from V and 4 bases from J, leaving 19 bases between. The CDR3 runs to 15 residues. The chain's CDR3 is CASKFIRALFTEAFF. DNA of the CDR3: TGTGCCAGCAAATTCATCAGGGCTTTGTTCACTGAAGCTTTCTTT.

This clonotype was seen at least ten times. J is TRBJ1-5 and V is TRBV28; possibly TRBD1 for D (6 bases). Germline loops: CDR1 MDHEN, CDR2 SYDVKM. CDR3 length equals 15 residues. Trimming removed 6 bases from V and 0 bases from J, with 12 bases in between. CDR3 coding DNA: TGTGCCAGCAGGGATACAGGGAATAGCAATCAGCCCCAGCATTTT. Its protein is CASRDTGNSNQPQHF.

This chain joins TRBV7-8 and TRBJ2-1; D tentatively reads TRBD1 or TRBD2 (5 bases each). The J call is uncertain, as TRBJ2-7 better fits the DNA end. This CDR3 comprises 12 residues. CDR1 is SGHVS and CDR2 is FQNEAQ in the germline V gene. The CDR3 DNA sequence: TGTGCCAGCAGCTTAGACGGGACCGAGCAGTACTTC. As protein: CASSLDGTEQYF.

This clonotype has only a few counts. This chain joins TRBV11-2 and TRBJ1-4; D is unclear. Trimming took off 4 bases at V and 8 bases at J, with 14 bases between the two ends. The CDR3 runs 14 residues. Germline CDR1 is SGHAT and CDR2 is FQNNGV. The chain's CDR3 is CASSSSRVGEKLFF. The CDR3 DNA is TGTGCCAGCAGCTCTTCCCGGGTTGGAGAAAAACTGTTTTTT.

The chain uses TRBV29-1 and TRBJ2-7, with 9 bases lining up with TRBD1. CDR1 and CDR2 from the germline V gene are SQVTM and ANQGSEA. This CDR3 region has 14 residues. The V gene end was trimmed by 6 bases and the J gene end by 3 bases; junction bases not matched to a gene: 9. The CDR3 loop is CSVVRDRDYYEQYF. CDR3 in DNA: TGCAGCGTGGTCCGGGACAGGGATTACTACGAGCAGTACTTC.

This clonotype was seen a few times. The chain recombines TRBV20-1 with TRBJ1-2; tentative D call: TRBD1 (6 bases). Deletions cut 2 bases from V and 6 bases from J, with 10 bases between. Germline-derived CDR1 and CDR2 are DFQATT and SNEGSKA (reference sequence). This CDR3 contains 12 residues. The CDR3 DNA reads TGCAGTGCTAGATTGGGGGCTAATGGCTACACCTTC. It yields the protein CSARLGANGYTF.

This clonotype occurred a few times. The chain uses TRBV4-1 and TRBJ1-2; no clear D gene. Trimming pared 0 bases from V and 8 bases from J, leaving 16 bases between. The length of the CDR3 is 15 residues. Germline V gene lookup returns CDR1 MGHRA and CDR2 YSYEKL. CDR3 bases: TGCGCCAGCAGCCAAGATTTGTGGCTCTTCGGGGGCTACACCTTC. Protein: CASSQDLWLFGGYTF.

The V call is TRBV20-1, the J call TRBJ2-1, with D unresolved. This CDR3 is built from 16 residues. The germline V gene encodes CDR1 DFQATT and CDR2 SNEGSKA (reference sequence). V dropped 0 bases and J dropped 0 bases, with 12 bases sitting between them. The CDR3 bases are TGCAGTGCTAGAGATTCAGCAAAAAGCTCCTACAATGAGCAGTTCTTC. Translating it yields CSARDSAKSSYNEQFF.

The chain combines TRBV7-2 with TRBJ2-3, with D hard to call. Germline V gene lookup returns CDR1 SGHTA and CDR2 FQGNSA. V lost 5 bases and J lost 1, with 16 bases in between. CDR3 length: 16 amino acids. The CDR3 region has the DNA TGTGCCAGCAGCGCCCGCTTGGGATCGGGCACAGATACGCAGTATTTT. Encoded protein: CASSARLGSGTDTQYF.

This clonotype was seen more than once but under ten times. This chain connects TRBV7-8 to TRBJ2-2, with D uncertain. V gave up 4 bases and J gave up 6 bases, with 15 bases separating them. Germline CDR1 SGHVS, CDR2 FQNEAQ. CDR3 length: 15 amino acids. DNA for the CDR3: TGTGCCAGCAGCTCTATGGTTTCGGTCCCCGGGGAGCTGTTTTTT. Translation: CASSSMVSVPGELFF.

This clonotype showed up just a few times. The chain uses TRBV6-6 and TRBJ1-2; no firm D call. Trimming stripped 6 bases from V and 4 bases from J, with 15 bases between. Germline V lookup: CDR1 MNHNY, CDR2 SVGAGI (reference sequence). The CDR3 contains 14 residues. CDR3 sequence: CASSSTVESYGYTF. DNA of the CDR3: TGTGCCAGCAGCTCCACGGTGGAGAGCTATGGCTACACCTTC.

This clonotype was found many times. CDR3 sequence (DNA): TGCAGCGCGCGACAGGGAAAGACCCAGTACTTC. It codes for CSARQGKTQYF. The rearrangement links TRBV29-1 to TRBJ2-5, with 7 bases that match TRBD1. Per germline, CDR1 SQVTM and CDR2 ANQGSEA. The CDR3 runs 11 residues. The ends lost 7 bases at V and 6 bases at J; junction bases unmatched: 5.